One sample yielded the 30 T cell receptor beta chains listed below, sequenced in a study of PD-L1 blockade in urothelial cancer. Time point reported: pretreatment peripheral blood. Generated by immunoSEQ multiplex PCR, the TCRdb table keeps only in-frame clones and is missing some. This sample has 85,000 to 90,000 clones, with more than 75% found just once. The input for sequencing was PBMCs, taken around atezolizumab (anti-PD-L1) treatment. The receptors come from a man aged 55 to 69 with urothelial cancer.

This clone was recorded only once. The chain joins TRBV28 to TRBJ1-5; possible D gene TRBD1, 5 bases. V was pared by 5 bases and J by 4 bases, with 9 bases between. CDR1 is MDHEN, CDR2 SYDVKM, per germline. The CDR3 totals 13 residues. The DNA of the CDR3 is TGTGCCAGCAGTCAGAACAGGAATCAGCCCCAGCATTTT. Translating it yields CASSQNRNQPQHF.

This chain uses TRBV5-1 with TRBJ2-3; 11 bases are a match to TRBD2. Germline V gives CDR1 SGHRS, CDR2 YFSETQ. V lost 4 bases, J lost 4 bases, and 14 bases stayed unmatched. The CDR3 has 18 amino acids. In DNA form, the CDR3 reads TGCGCCAGCAGCCTTAGACTAGCGGGGCGCCCTTCCTCAGATACGCAGTATTTT. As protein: CASSLRLAGRPSSDTQYF.

CDR3 bases: TGTGCCAGCAGCAGCGGGGGCCTAGCGGTCGACGAGCAGTACTTC. It codes for CASSSGGLAVDEQYF. The rearrangement uses TRBV5-4 and TRBJ2-7; 8 bases fit TRBD2. The germline V gene encodes CDR1 SGHNT and CDR2 YYREEE (reference sequence). The CDR3 covers 15 residues. Trimming removed 4 bases from V and 5 bases from J; junction bases left unmatched: 11.

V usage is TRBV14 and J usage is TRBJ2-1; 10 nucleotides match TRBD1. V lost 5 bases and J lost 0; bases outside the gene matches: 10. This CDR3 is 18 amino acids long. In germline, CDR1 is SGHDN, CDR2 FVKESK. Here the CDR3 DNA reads TGTGCCAGCAGCACCGGGACAGGGGTCCTAGTCTCCTACAATGAGCAGTTCTTC. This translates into CASSTGTGVLVSYNEQFF.

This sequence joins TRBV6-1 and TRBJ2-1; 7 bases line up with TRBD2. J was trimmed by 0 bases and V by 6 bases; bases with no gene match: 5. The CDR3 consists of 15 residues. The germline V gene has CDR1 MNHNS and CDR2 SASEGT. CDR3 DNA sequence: TGTGCCAGCAGACCTTCGGGGGGCTCCTACAATGAGCAGTTCTTC. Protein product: CASRPSGGSYNEQFF.

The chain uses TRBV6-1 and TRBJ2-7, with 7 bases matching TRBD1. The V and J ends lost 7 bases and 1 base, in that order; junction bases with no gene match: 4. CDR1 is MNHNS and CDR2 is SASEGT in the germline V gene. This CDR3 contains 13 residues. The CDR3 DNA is TGTGCCAGCATCCGGGACAGTTCCTACGAGCAGTACTTC. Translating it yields CASIRDSSYEQYF.

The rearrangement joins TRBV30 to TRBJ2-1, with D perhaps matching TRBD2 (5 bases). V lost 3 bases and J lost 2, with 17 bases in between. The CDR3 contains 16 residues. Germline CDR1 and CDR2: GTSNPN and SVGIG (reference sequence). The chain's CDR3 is CAWRNPRPGTYNEQFF. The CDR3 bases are TGTGCCTGGAGGAATCCCCGTCCGGGAACCTACAATGAGCAGTTCTTC.

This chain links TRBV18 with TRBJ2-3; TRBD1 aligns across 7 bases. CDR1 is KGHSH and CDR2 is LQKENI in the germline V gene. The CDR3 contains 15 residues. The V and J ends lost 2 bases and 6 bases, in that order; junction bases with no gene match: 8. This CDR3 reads CASSPGTVRVDTQYF. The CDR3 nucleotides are TGTGCCAGCTCACCAGGGACAGTCCGAGTGGATACGCAGTATTTT.

The CDR3, as DNA: TGTGCCAGCAGTTGGGACAGGGACCCAGCTTTCTTT. It specifies CASSWDRDPAFF. The chain has TRBV7-9 and TRBJ1-1, with 9 bases lining up with TRBD1. The CDR3 totals 12 residues. Germline V gene lookup returns CDR1 SEHNR and CDR2 FQNEAQ (reference sequence). The V segment lost 6 bases and the J segment 10 bases; nucleotides outside the gene matches: 6.

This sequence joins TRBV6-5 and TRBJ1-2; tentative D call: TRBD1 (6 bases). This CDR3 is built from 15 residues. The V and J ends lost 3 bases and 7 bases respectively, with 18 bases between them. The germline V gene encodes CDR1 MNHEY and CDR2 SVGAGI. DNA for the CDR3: TGTGCCAGCAGTTATGAGGGACCAGGGGTCGGTGGCTACACCTTC. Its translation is CASSYEGPGVGGYTF.

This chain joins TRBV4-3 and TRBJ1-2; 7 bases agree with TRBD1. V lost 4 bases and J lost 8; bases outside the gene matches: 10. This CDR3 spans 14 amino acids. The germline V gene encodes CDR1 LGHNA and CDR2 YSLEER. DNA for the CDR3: TGCGCCAGCAGCCGAGAATCTGGGGACAGAGGCTACACCTTC. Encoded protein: CASSRESGDRGYTF.

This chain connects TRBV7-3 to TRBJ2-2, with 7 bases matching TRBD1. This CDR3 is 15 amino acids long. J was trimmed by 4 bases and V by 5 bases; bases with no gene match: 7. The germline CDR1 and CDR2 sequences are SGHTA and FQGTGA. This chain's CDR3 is CASSPRGSGTGELFF. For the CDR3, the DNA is TGTGCCAGCAGCCCCAGGGGGAGTGGCACCGGGGAGCTGTTTTTT.

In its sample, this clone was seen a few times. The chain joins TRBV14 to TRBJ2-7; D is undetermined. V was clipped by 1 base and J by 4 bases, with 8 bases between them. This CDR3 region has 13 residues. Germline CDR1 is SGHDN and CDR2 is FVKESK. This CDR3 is CASSQAPLYEQYF. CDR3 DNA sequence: TGTGCCAGCAGCCAAGCCCCCTTATACGAGCAGTACTTC.

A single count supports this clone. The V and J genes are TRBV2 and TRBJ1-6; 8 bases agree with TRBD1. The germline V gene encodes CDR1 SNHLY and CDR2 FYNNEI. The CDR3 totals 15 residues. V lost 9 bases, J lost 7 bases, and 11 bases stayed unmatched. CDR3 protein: CASNLVGTGNSPLHF. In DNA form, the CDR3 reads TGTGCCAGTAACCTCGTTGGGACAGGCAATTCACCCCTCCACTTT.

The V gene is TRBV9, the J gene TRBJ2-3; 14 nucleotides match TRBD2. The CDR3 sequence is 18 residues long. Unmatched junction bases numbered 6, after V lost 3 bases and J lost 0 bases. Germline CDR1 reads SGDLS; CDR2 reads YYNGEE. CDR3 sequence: CASSAGTSGGASTDTQYF. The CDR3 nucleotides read TGTGCCAGCAGCGCCGGGACTAGCGGGGGAGCTAGCACAGATACGCAGTATTTT. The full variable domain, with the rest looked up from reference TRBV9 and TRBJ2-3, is DSGVTQTPKHLITATGQRVTLRCSPRSGDLSVYWYQQSLDQGLQFLIQYYNGEERAKGNILERFSAQQFPDLHSELNLSSLELGDSALYFCASSAGTSGGASTDTQYFGPGTRLTVL.

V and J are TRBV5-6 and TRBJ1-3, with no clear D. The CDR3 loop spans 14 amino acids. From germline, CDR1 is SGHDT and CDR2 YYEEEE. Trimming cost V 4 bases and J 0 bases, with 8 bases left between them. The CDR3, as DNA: TGTGCCAGCAGCCGGGTAGGCTCTGGAAACACCATATATTTT. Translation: CASSRVGSGNTIYF. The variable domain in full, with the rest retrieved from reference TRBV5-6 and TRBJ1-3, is DAGVTQSPTHLIKTRGQQVTLRCSPKSGHDTVSWYQQALGQGPQFIFQYYEEEERQRGNFPDRFSGHQFPNYSSELNVNALLLGDSALYLCASSRVGSGNTIYFGEGSWLTVV.

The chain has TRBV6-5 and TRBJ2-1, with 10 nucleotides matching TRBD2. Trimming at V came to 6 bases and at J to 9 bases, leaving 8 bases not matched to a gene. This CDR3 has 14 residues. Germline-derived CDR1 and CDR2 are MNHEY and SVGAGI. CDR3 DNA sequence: TGTGCCAGCAGGGCTAGCGGGGGCCGGGGTGAGCAGTTCTTC. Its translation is CASRASGGRGEQFF.

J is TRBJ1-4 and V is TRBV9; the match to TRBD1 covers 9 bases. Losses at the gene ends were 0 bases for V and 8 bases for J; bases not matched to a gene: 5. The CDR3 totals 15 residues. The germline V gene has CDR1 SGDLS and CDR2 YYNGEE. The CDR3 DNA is TGTGCCAGCAGCGTAGGGGGACAGGGAGTCGAAAAACTGTTTTTT. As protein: CASSVGGQGVEKLFF.

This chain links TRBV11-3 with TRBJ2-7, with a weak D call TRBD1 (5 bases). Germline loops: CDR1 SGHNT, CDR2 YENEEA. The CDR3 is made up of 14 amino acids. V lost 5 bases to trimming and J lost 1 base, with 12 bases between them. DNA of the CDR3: TGTGCCAGCAGCCCATACGACAGTTCCTACGAGCAGTACTTC. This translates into CASSPYDSSYEQYF.

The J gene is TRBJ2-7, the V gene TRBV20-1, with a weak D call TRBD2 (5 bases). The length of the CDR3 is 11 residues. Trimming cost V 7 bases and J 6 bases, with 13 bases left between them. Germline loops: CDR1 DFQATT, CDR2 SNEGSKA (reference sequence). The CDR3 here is CSGSRAGEQYF. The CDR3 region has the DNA TGCAGTGGGAGCCGGGCGGGCGAGCAGTACTTC.

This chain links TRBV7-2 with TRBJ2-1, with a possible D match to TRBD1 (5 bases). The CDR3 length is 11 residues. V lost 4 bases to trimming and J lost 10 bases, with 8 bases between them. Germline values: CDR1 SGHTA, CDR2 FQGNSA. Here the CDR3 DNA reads TGTGCCAGCAGCTACTGGGGCGAGCAGTTCTTC. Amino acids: CASSYWGEQFF.

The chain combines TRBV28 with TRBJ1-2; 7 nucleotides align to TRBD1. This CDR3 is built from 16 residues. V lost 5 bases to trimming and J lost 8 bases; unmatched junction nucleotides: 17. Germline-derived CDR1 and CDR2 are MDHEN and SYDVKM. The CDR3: CASSAPTQGGSGGYTF. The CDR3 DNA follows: TGTGCCAGCAGTGCCCCAACCCAGGGGGGCTCTGGGGGCTACACCTTC.

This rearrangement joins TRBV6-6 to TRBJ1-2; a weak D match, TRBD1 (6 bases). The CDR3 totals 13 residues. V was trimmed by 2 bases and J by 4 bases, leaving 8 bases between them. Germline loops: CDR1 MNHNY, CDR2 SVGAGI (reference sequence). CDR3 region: CASSYPGAYGYTF. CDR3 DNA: TGTGCCAGCAGTTACCCAGGGGCCTATGGCTACACCTTC.

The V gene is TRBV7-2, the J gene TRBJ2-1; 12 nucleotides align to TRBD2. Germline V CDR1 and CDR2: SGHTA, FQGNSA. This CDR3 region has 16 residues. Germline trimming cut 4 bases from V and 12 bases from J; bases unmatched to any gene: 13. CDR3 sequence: CASSSGLAGPGVGQFF. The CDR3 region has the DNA TGTGCCAGCAGCTCTGGACTAGCGGGACCGGGGGTGGGGCAGTTCTTC.

CDR3 amino acids: CASSVAGRGHGYTF. The CDR3 DNA is TGTGCCAGCAGCGTCGCGGGCAGGGGGCATGGCTACACCTTC. V and J are TRBV9 and TRBJ1-2; 8 nucleotides line up with TRBD1. V lost 2 bases and J lost 6; bases outside the gene matches: 6. The CDR3 is 14 residues long. Germline V gene sequence: CDR1 SGDLS, CDR2 YYNGEE.

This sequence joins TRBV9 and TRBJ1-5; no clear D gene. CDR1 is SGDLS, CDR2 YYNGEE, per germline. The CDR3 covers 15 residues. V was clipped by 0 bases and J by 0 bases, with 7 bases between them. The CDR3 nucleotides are TGTGCCAGCAGCGTAGATCTAAGTAGCAATCAGCCCCAGCATTTT. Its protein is CASSVDLSSNQPQHF.

Written as DNA, the CDR3 is TGTGCCAGCAAGAGAGGGATAGTTCTGAGCTATGGCTACACCTTC. This codes for CASKRGIVLSYGYTF. The chain recombines TRBV7-2 with TRBJ1-2; D unresolved. V was cut by 7 bases and J by 4 bases, with 19 bases left in between. This CDR3 is 15 amino acids long. Germline CDR1 is SGHTA and CDR2 is FQGNSA. The complete variable domain, with remaining parts taken from reference TRBV7-2 and TRBJ1-2, reads GAGVSQSPSNKVTEKGKDVELRCDPISGHTALYWYRQSLGQGLEFLIYFQGNSAPDKSGLPSDRFSAERTGGSVSTLTIQRTQQEDSAVYLCASKRGIVLSYGYTFGSGTRLTVV.

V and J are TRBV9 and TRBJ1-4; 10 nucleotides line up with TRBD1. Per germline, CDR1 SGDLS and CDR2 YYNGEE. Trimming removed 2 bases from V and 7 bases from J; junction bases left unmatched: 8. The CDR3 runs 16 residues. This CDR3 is CASSVRDGTGAEKLFF. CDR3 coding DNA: TGTGCCAGCAGCGTTCGAGATGGGACAGGGGCTGAAAAACTGTTTTTT.

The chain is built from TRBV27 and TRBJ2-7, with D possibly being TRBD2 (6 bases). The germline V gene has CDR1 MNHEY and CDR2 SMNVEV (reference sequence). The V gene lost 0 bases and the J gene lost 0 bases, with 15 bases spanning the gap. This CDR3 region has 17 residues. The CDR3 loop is CASSLSMGRGSSYEQYF. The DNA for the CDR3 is TGTGCCAGCAGTTTATCAATGGGCCGGGGGAGCTCCTACGAGCAGTACTTC.

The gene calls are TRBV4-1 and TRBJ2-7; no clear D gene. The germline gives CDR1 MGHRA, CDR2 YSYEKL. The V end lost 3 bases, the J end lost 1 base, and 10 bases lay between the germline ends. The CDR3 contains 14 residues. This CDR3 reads CASSQSELSYEQYF. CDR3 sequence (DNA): TGCGCCAGCAGCCAGTCCGAGCTATCCTACGAGCAGTACTTC.